This TCR beta chain was obtained from a study of blood T cell repertoires in COVID-19 (dated by TCRdb to the early 2020s). Broadly, across the study: The collaborator samples originated in the United States, Italy and Spain and spanned the acute and convalescent phases of COVID-19. The prospective study material was composed of cDNA or gDNA derived from T cells, B-cell-depleted T cells, or PBMCs. The dataset comprised deeply sampled blood TCRbeta repertoires from subjects exposed to, actively infected with, or recovered from COVID-19. A freely available public database, intended as a resource for researchers studying the immune response to SARS-CoV-2, is where the repertoires were released. Samples were obtained from the ongoing ImmuneRACE study (first 160 participants) and from 1,200 or so subjects provided by 6 global collaborators. Nearly every sample came with metadata listing a de-identified subject ID, COVID-19 status, age in years and sex. Where available, HLA class I and class II types were taken from metadata supplied by the sample provider and were not determined by assay-based typing. What the research found in general, with its limitations: The quantity of clinical and demographic metadata differed by source and by participant and was supplied without curation.

V and J are trimmed by 2 bases and 10 bases, and the gene matches miss 8 bases of the junction. The CDR3 runs 15 amino acids, cysteine and phenylalanine included. Only CDR3 DNA is held: 45 bases, read in frame from base 1. The germline V gene (reference sequence) supplies CDR1 GTSNPN and CDR2 SVGIG. The collaborating institutions used their own protocols to collect whole blood in K2EDTA tubes. For TCRbeta analysis, collaborators shipped samples as frozen whole blood, isolated PBMCs, or DNA extracted from either of those sample types. TCRbeta CDR3 regions were amplified from genomic DNA using the immunoSEQ Assay, a bias-controlled multiplex PCR. The original pipeline was this. Nucleated cell counts per sample were estimated from amplification of reference gene primers within the assay. To quantify the absolute abundance of each unique TCRbeta CDR3 rearrangement, sequence reads were collapsed and filtered. For each sample, productive Simpson clonality was calculated by taking the square root of Simpson's diversity index across productive rearrangements. The table comes from immuneACCESS by way of TCRdb, which keeps in-frame sequences with V and J called. Part of the clones is missing from these tables; in studies checked, under half for an unresolved V gene and the rest for unknown reasons. D and trimming were read from the DNA, whereas the V and J calls and clone size are those reported in that table. For this sample the table gives about 330,000 clones, of which 70% to 90% were detected only once. Clones ranked in the top ten supply approximately 7.6% of the sample.

In its sample, this clone was seen once. Its binding antigen is unknown. No much larger clone exists at a distance of one base, and base qualities are not known. The sequence came from a human donor in a cohort sampled during active COVID-19. Rearrangement joined TRBV30 to TRBJ1-6; 10 of the junction bases match TRBD1. Sequenced input: peripheral blood. CDR3 reads: CAWSKPGTGASPLHF. At the DNA level, the sequence is TGTGCCTGGAGTAAACCCGGGACAGGGGCCTCACCCCTCCACTTT.